Each of the 17 T cell receptor beta chains below was sequenced from the same sample in a study of T cell responses to AZD1222 COVID-19 vaccine. Here immunoSEQ multiplex PCR was the method, and the copy in TCRdb shows in-frame clones only, minus some. The sample lists more than 110,000 clones, around nine tenths occurring once. The sample consisted of peripheral blood, taken on day 0 of AZD1222 vaccination. The receptors here all came from an adult in good health.

The chain recombines TRBV21-1 with TRBJ2-7; the D segment call TRBD1 is taken from the table without a DNA check. TRBV21-1 is an annotated pseudogene. The CDR3 has 16 amino acids. In DNA form, the CDR3 reads TGTGCCAGCAGCAGGGCTCGGGGACAGGATAACTACGAGCAGTACTTC. It encodes CASSRARGQDNYEQYF.

The chain uses TRBV16 and TRBJ2-6; D is uncertain. This CDR3 is built from 15 residues. Trimming shortened V by 0 bases and J by 0 bases, and 3 bases separated the two germline ends. Looked up from germline, CDR1 is KGHSY and CDR2 is FQNENV. CDR3 sequence (DNA): TGTGCCAGCAGCCAATCCATCTCTGGGGCCAACGTCCTGACTTTC. Its protein is CASSQSISGANVLTF. Variable domain in full (rest from reference TRBV16 and TRBJ2-6): GEEVAQTPKHLVRGEGQKAKLYCAPIKGHSYVFWYQQVLKNEFKFLISFQNENVFDETGMPKERFSAKCLPNSPCSLEIQATKLEDSAVYFCASSQSISGANVLTFGAGSRLTVL.

The gene calls are TRBV28 and TRBJ1-4, with 8 bases identical to TRBD1. The germline CDR1 and CDR2 sequences are MDHEN and SYDVKM. The CDR3 has 14 amino acids. J lost 11 bases, V lost 4 bases, and 9 bases had no gene match. This chain's CDR3 is CASSSTGDQGKLFF. The DNA for the CDR3 is TGTGCCAGCAGTTCGACAGGGGACCAGGGGAAACTGTTTTTT.

The rearrangement uses TRBV9 and TRBJ2-2, with D tentatively TRBD2 (6 bases). V dropped 6 bases and J dropped 4 bases, with 19 bases sitting between them. This CDR3 has 16 residues. The germline V gene has CDR1 SGDLS and CDR2 YYNGEE. DNA for the CDR3: TGTGCCAGCACCTCTGGGGGAGGACATGGCACCGGGGAGCTGTTTTTT. Amino acid sequence: CASTSGGGHGTGELFF.

The rearrangement uses TRBV28 and TRBJ2-5, with TRBD2 matching over 10 bases. Germline values: CDR1 MDHEN, CDR2 SYDVKM. The trim removed 3 bases at V and 7 bases at J, leaving 8 bases unmatched. The CDR3 has 15 amino acids. In DNA form, the CDR3 reads TGTGCCAGCAGTTTTGTACTAGCGGGGCGAGGGACCCAGTACTTC. Protein: CASSFVLAGRGTQYF.

The chain uses TRBV14 and TRBJ2-5, with TRBD2 as a possible D gene (6 bases). This CDR3 is 14 amino acids long. The V end lost 5 bases, the J end lost 2 bases, and 12 bases lay between the germline ends. CDR1 is SGHDN, CDR2 FVKESK, per germline. The CDR3 sequence: CASSGGSRQETQYF. CDR3 nucleotides: TGTGCCAGCAGCGGAGGGTCTCGACAAGAGACCCAGTACTTC.

The rearrangement joins TRBV20-1 to TRBJ2-7; 7 nucleotides line up with TRBD1. There are 14 residues in the CDR3. The trim removed 3 bases at V and 0 bases at J, leaving 5 bases unmatched. Germline CDR1 and CDR2: DFQATT and SNEGSKA (reference sequence). The CDR3 spells CSASGTAVSYEQYF. The CDR3 nucleotides are TGCAGTGCTAGTGGGACAGCCGTCTCCTACGAGCAGTACTTC.

The rearrangement links TRBV19 to TRBJ1-2, with 7 bases identical to TRBD1. The CDR3 length is 12 residues. The V gene end was trimmed by 11 bases and the J gene end by 6 bases; junction bases not matched to a gene: 9. CDR1 is LNHDA and CDR2 is SQIVND in the germline V gene (reference sequence). The CDR3 loop reads CAVQDRLDGYTF. CDR3 in DNA: TGTGCCGTCCAGGACAGGTTGGATGGCTACACCTTC.

J is TRBJ1-1 and V is TRBV6-4; a weak D match, TRBD1 (6 bases). V was pared by 6 bases and J by 1 base, with 9 bases between. The CDR3 is 13 amino acids. The germline gives CDR1 MRHNA, CDR2 SNTAGT. This CDR3 is CASRVGGNTEAFF. CDR3 in DNA: TGTGCCAGCAGGGTAGGGGGGAACACTGAAGCTTTCTTT.

The V call is TRBV27, the J call TRBJ1-2, with D hard to call. V lost 0 bases to trimming and J lost 8 bases, with 13 bases between them. This CDR3 is 14 amino acids long. Germline lookup yields CDR1 MNHEY and CDR2 SMNVEV (reference sequence). CDR3 DNA sequence: TGTGCCAGCAGTTTATCGATAAAGGGTAGGGGCTACACCTTC. Protein: CASSLSIKGRGYTF.

There are a few counts of this clone. The V call is TRBV5-1, the J call TRBJ1-1, with 10 bases matching TRBD1. This CDR3 is 17 amino acids long. Germline CDR1 is SGHRS and CDR2 is YFSETQ. Losses at the gene ends were 7 bases for V and 0 bases for J; bases not matched to a gene: 12. The CDR3 loop is CASGGGQGPFMNTEAFF. In nucleotides, the CDR3 is TGCGCCAGCGGCGGGGGACAGGGGCCTTTCATGAACACTGAAGCTTTCTTT.

The chain is built from TRBV10-3 and TRBJ1-5, with a weak D call TRBD1 (6 bases). From germline, CDR1 is ENHRY and CDR2 SYGVKD. CDR3 size: 14 residues. V was clipped by 4 bases and J by 2 bases, with 9 bases between them. In nucleotides, the CDR3 is TGTGCCATCAGTGGTTCAGGGGGCAATCAGCCCCAGCATTTT. Amino acids: CAISGSGGNQPQHF.

The chain couples TRBV5-1 to TRBJ2-1, with a possible D match to TRBD2 (6 bases). The germline V gene has CDR1 SGHRS and CDR2 YFSETQ. The V end lost 1 base, the J end lost 6 bases, and 17 bases lay between the germline ends. The CDR3 has 16 residues. The CDR3 nucleotides are TGCGCCAGCAGCTTGCGGTCCCCTCGGAGGGCCAATGAGCAGTTCTTC. Translating gives CASSLRSPRRANEQFF.

To note about this clone: The same CDR3 also results from other DNA sequences found in this sample. This chain connects TRBV7-9 to TRBJ2-1, with D unresolved. There are 14 residues in the CDR3. Germline values: CDR1 SEHNR, CDR2 FQNEAQ (reference sequence). V gave up 5 bases and J gave up 0 bases, with 8 bases separating them. The CDR3 DNA is TGTGCCAGCAGCCCAGGAAGCTCCTACAATGAGCAGTTCTTC. It specifies CASSPGSSYNEQFF.

The gene calls are TRBV7-9 and TRBJ2-3, with 7 positions matching TRBD1. The CDR3 totals 16 residues. Germline assignment: CDR1 SEHNR and CDR2 FQNEAQ (reference sequence). V gave up 5 bases and J gave up 3 bases; unmatched junction bases: 11. The CDR3 here is CASSPSQGPETDTQYF. In nucleotides, the CDR3 is TGTGCCAGCAGCCCTTCACAGGGGCCGGAAACAGATACGCAGTATTTT.

This chain connects TRBV5-5 to TRBJ2-3; D is unresolved. V lost 0 bases and J 4 bases, leaving 9 bases between the germline ends. Germline CDR1 and CDR2: SGHKS and YYEKEE (reference sequence). CDR3 size: 14 residues. CDR3 residues: CASSLVPNPDTQYF. For the CDR3, the DNA is TGTGCCAGCAGCTTGGTACCGAACCCAGATACGCAGTATTTT.

This sequence joins TRBV6-5 and TRBJ2-7; D is undetermined. This CDR3 has 15 residues. With 2 bases removed from V and 4 bases from J, the gap between germline ends came to 15 bases. The germline CDR1 and CDR2 sequences are MNHEY and SVGAGI. CDR3 sequence (DNA): TGTGCCAGCAGTTACAGGGAAACGGTCGGATACGAGCAGTACTTC. Its protein product is CASSYRETVGYEQYF.